This TCR beta chain was sequenced in a study of spatial heterogeneity in lung cancer. Time point denoted: blood at routine non-recurrence follow-up after resection. Unsorted tumor, nontumor lung tissue or cryopreserved PBMC supplied the whole RNA. Individual TCR cDNA molecules each bore their own unique molecular identifier. TCRdb fed the 5' RACE reads into MiXCR, producing one record per CDR3 protein. The sample has about 100,000 distinct CDR3 sequences, roughly a fifth seen once. V lost 3 bases and J 6 bases, leaving 15 bases between the germline ends. This CDR3 has 15 amino acids. Germline V gives CDR1 LNHNV, CDR2 YYDKDF (reference sequence). This clonotype came up a few times.

The receptor was derived from a male donor with early-stage non-small cell lung cancer. The J gene is TRBJ1-3, the V gene TRBV15; D unresolved. The source was PBMCs, collected at follow-up. The CDR3 is CATSREHSGPNTIYF. CDR3 sequence (DNA): TGTGCCACCAGCAGGGAGCATTCAGGTCCAAACACCATATATTTT. Drawing the rest from reference TRBV15 and TRBJ1-3, the complete variable domain is DAMVIQNPRYQVTQFGKPVTLSCSQTLNHNVMYWYQQKSSQAPKLLFHYYDKDFNNEADTPDNFQSRRPNTSFCFLDIRSPGLGDTAMYLCATSREHSGPNTIYFGEGSWLTVV.